These 12 T cell receptor beta chains share one sample of origin, sequenced in a study of blood T cell repertoires in COVID-19. The method was immunoSEQ multiplex PCR; TCRdb's version includes in-frame clones alone and lacks a portion of them. This sample carries approximately 69,000 clones, around four fifths of them seen once, and the ten largest clones take roughly 18%. Sequencing was performed on peripheral blood. These receptors all come from an elderly woman with acute or convalescent COVID-19.

The chain employs TRBV14 and TRBJ2-5; TRBD2 matches at 12 bases. Germline CDR1 and CDR2: SGHDN and FVKESK. V shed 4 bases and J 4 bases; nucleotides not matched to a gene: 7. The CDR3 is 16 residues long. The CDR3 DNA sequence: TGTGCCAGCAGCCCGCTAAGACTAGCGGGAGTAGAGACCCAGTACTTC. It specifies CASSPLRLAGVETQYF.

The chain employs TRBV7-9 and TRBJ2-1; 8 positions agree with TRBD1. V lost 1 base to trimming and J lost 8 bases; unmatched junction nucleotides: 16. Germline loops: CDR1 SEHNR, CDR2 FQNEAQ (reference sequence). This CDR3 contains 18 residues. The CDR3 nucleotides read TGTGCCAGCAGCTTAGAGGACAGGGTCGAGAGTCGGAGTTATGAGCAGTTCTTC. Residues: CASSLEDRVESRSYEQFF.

The V call is TRBV7-3, the J call TRBJ2-1; 9 bases line up with TRBD2. Germline V gives CDR1 SGHTA, CDR2 FQGTGA. V lost 5 bases, J lost 2 bases, and 4 bases stayed unmatched. The CDR3 has 15 amino acids. CDR3 protein: CASSGLASTYNEQFF. The CDR3 bases are TGTGCCAGCAGCGGACTAGCGTCCACCTACAATGAGCAGTTCTTC.

The rearrangement joins TRBV29-1 to TRBJ2-2; unclear D gene. The CDR3 has 12 residues. V dropped 6 bases and J dropped 4 bases, with 9 bases sitting between them. Looked up from germline, CDR1 is SQVTM and CDR2 is ANQGSEA. CDR3 loop: CSVSWATGELFF. CDR3 nucleotide sequence: TGCAGCGTCTCGTGGGCCACCGGGGAGCTGTTTTTT.

The chain carries TRBV30 and TRBJ2-3, with 8 bases that match TRBD1. CDR1 and CDR2 from the germline V gene are GTSNPN and SVGIG (reference sequence). Losses at the gene ends were 2 bases for V and 4 bases for J; bases not matched to a gene: 5. This CDR3 contains 14 residues. The CDR3 loop is CAWSLRQGPDTQYF. CDR3 DNA sequence: TGTGCCTGGAGTTTACGACAGGGGCCAGATACGCAGTATTTT. Based on the CDR3 plus reference TRBV30 and TRBJ2-3, the full variable domain is SQTIHQWPATLVQPVGSPLSLECTVEGTSNPNLYWYRQAAGRGLQLLFYSVGIGQISSEVPQNLSASRPQDRQFILSSKKLLLSDSGFYLCAWSLRQGPDTQYFGPGTRLTVL.

The chain has TRBV9 and TRBJ1-4, with 9 bases lining up with TRBD1. The CDR3 totals 16 residues. Germline values: CDR1 SGDLS, CDR2 YYNGEE. With 0 bases clipped from V and 8 bases from J, the junction kept 8 bases outside the gene matches. As DNA, the CDR3 is TGTGCCAGCAGCGTAGGGACAGGGGAGGCCGGCGAAAAACTGTTTTTT. Protein sequence: CASSVGTGEAGEKLFF. The variable domain in full, completed from reference TRBV9 and TRBJ1-4, reads DSGVTQTPKHLITATGQRVTLRCSPRSGDLSVYWYQQSLDQGLQFLIQYYNGEERAKGNILERFSAQQFPDLHSELNLSSLELGDSALYFCASSVGTGEAGEKLFFGSGTQLSVL.

About this clone: The junction differs from germline at one of its ends, possibly a read error. This chain links TRBV7-7 with TRBJ2-5, with 9 bases lining up with TRBD1. CDR3 length: 14 residues. Germline V CDR1 and CDR2: SSHAT, FNYEAQ (reference sequence). This chain's CDR3 is CASSLDRGTETQYF. The CDR3 nucleotides read TGTGCTAGCAGCTTGGACAGGGGCACGGAGACCCAGTACTTC.

V gene TRBV4-1 combines with J gene TRBJ2-1; 14 bases are shared with TRBD2. This CDR3 region has 21 residues. The V gene's germline CDR1 is MGHRA and CDR2 YSYEKL. Trimming at V came to 0 bases and at J to 0 bases, leaving 10 bases not matched to a gene. For the CDR3, the DNA is TGCGCCAGCAGCCAAGAGGGTCTAGGGACTAGCGGGGGAGTCTCCTACAATGAGCAGTTCTTC. Its protein is CASSQEGLGTSGGVSYNEQFF.

The chain employs TRBV6-1 and TRBJ1-5; 7 positions agree with TRBD1. CDR3 size: 17 residues. Trimming removed 4 bases from V and 0 bases from J; junction bases left unmatched: 9. CDR1 is MNHNS and CDR2 is SASEGT in the germline V gene. The CDR3 DNA follows: TGTGCCAGCAGTGGGACAGGACCCTACTATAGCAATCAGCCCCAGCATTTT. It encodes CASSGTGPYYSNQPQHF.

This chain links TRBV18 with TRBJ2-7; 9 bases are shared with TRBD1. Germline assignment: CDR1 KGHSH and CDR2 LQKENI. This CDR3 is 16 amino acids long. The J segment lost 7 bases and the V segment lost 4 bases, leaving 14 bases of the junction unmatched. In nucleotides, the CDR3 is TGTGCCAGCTCACTGGGGCCGGGACAGGGCCCACAGGAGCAGTACTTC. It translates to CASSLGPGQGPQEQYF.

The rearrangement links TRBV5-1 to TRBJ2-2; TRBD2 agrees at 13 bases. The germline CDR1 and CDR2 sequences are SGHRS and YFSETQ. The length of the CDR3 is 17 residues. Unmatched junction bases numbered 4, after V lost 5 bases and J lost 0 bases. The CDR3 reads CASRGTSGAPNTGELFF. CDR3 DNA sequence: TGCGCCAGCAGGGGGACTAGCGGGGCCCCGAACACCGGGGAGCTGTTTTTT.

This sequence joins TRBV10-3 and TRBJ1-1, with D perhaps matching TRBD1 (6 bases). Trimming removed 1 base at V and 3 bases at J, with 12 bases between. Germline V gene data show CDR1 as ENHRY and CDR2 as SYGVKD. The CDR3 sequence is 15 residues long. The CDR3 protein is CAISEFAGADTEAFF. CDR3 nucleotide sequence: TGTGCCATCAGTGAGTTCGCGGGGGCAGACACTGAAGCTTTCTTT.